The sequence of this TCR beta chain was determined in a study of human T cells and chemical hapten exposure (TCRdb year 2021). With regard to the full study: For sensitization, 2% DPC in acetone was applied to a roughly 2 cm by roughly 2 cm area of upper inner arm skin. Blood was sampled from patients pre-sensitization (week 0) and at 2, 6 and about 24 weeks after DPC sensitization. Approximately 30 alopecia patients provided blood for TCR sequencing at one to four time points (pre-sensitization, 2, 6 and 24 weeks). Peripheral blood TCR repertoire changes were tracked in vivo in alopecia patients during primary and secondary sensitization to the hapten diphenylcyclopropenone (DPC). Libraries were pooled for sequencing, and per-sample TCR yields varied mainly because of small differences in library volumes within the pool. Throughout the approximately 25-week study period, patients were also given weekly therapeutic DPC doses on the scalp. Patch testing was done on the upper back using Finn chambers containing 0.01% DPC, and results were scored after 6 days according to International Contact Dermatitis Research Group standards. Most of the patients in the cohort were female, and the cohort covered alopecia areata with under or over 50% scalp involvement, alopecia totalis and alopecia universalis.

Notes on this clonotype: The clone's antigen remains unknown. No base quality values were provided; no much bigger clone lies one nucleotide off.

The library was prepared using RACE. Sequencing relied on a NextSeq 500. During library preparation, unique molecular identifiers were attached to individual cDNA molecules so that TCRs could be counted quantitatively and reproducibly. Both TCR alpha and TCR beta chains were sequenced from each blood RNA sample. On the study's bioinformatics: A median of about 89,000 TCRs per sample was observed, with a range of about 20,000 to 750,000. V, J and CDR3 annotation of the TCR reads was carried out using the Decombinator software suite. To make PS versus PT1 abundance plots, every sample was subsampled to the same number of TCRs (28,000). TCRs were defined as expanded if absent before sensitization and observed at least eight times at the 2-week time point. TCRdb reworked the public reads: Q25 trimming with fastp, MiXCR clone assembly, productive beta chains retained. Every entry covers one CDR3 protein and lists the most common genes and DNA from its rows. None of the V and J calls come from the authors' own analysis; TCRdb made them. Within this sample are some 190,000 distinct CDR3 sequences, with about 20% of them counted one time only. 6.7% of the sample goes to the ten largest clones.

The time point label of this sample denotes: patch test 1, 2 weeks after DPC sensitization. In light of the paper, this sample's treatment or condition label describes: therapeutic diphenylcyclopropenone sensitization with weekly scalp DPC. At each patch-test visit, blood was drawn before the patch test was applied. To be eligible, patients had to be aged 18 to 70, diagnosed with alopecia and judged suitable for DPC therapy, while pregnant patients were excluded. Total RNA was extracted from unfractionated whole blood collected in Tempus Blood RNA tubes. Study-level results and caveats: The number of PT1 expanded TCRs positively correlated with patch test score, significant at thresholds 8, 16 and 32 but not 4. All patients had alopecia, a presumed autoimmune disease, so their immune response might differ from that of healthy individuals. DPC sensitization did not change the number of TCRs with a frequency above 1 in 1000, and there was no evidence of changes in global repertoire structure. Repeated subsampling changed both the strength of the expansion versus patch-test correlation and the threshold at which the correlation became significant. Expanded TCRs formed significantly more large CDR3 similarity clusters than pre-sensitization or healthy control sets, consistent with antigen-driven responses.

The V and J ends are trimmed by 5 bases and 5 bases, leaving 18 bases between them. The CDR3 measures 14 amino acids from cysteine to phenylalanine. The kept DNA is CDR3 alone, 42 bases in frame from the first base. The germline V gene encodes CDR1 DFQATT and CDR2 SNEGSKA (reference sequence). The receptor's source is a woman between 45 and 65 years old with alopecia areata. Some clones in this sample may be carry-over from other donors' samples. The sequence joins TRBV20-1 to TRBJ2-5; TRBD2 is a possible D gene, resting on 6 matching bases. Material: whole blood, obtained in connection with sensitization to the hapten diphenylcyclopropenone (DPC). The CDR3 reads as follows: CSAPHSGLAETQYF. The sequenced DNA is TGCAGTGCTCCCCACTCAGGGCTAGCGGAGACCCAGTACTTC.